The sequence of this T cell receptor beta chain was determined in a study of blood T cell repertoires in COVID-19. Study-level background: Acute and convalescent COVID-19 specimens originated in the United States, Italy and Spain. PBMCs, B-cell-depleted T cells, or T cells provided the cDNA or gDNA that made up the material.

Looked up from germline, CDR1 is MNHNY and CDR2 is SVGAGI (reference sequence). This CDR3 spans 19 amino acids. V shed 6 bases and J 2 bases; nucleotides not matched to a gene: 13. Original processing notes: For nucleated cells, counts were estimated from reference gene primer amplification. Measured with immunoSEQ multiplex PCR; TCRdb has only the in-frame clones, and not every one. The D gene and trimming were derived from the DNA, and the V and J assignments and clone size from that table. The sample includes 250,000 to 300,000 clones, 70% to 90% of them seen just once. The TCR sequence derives from a woman aged 40 to 50 who had recovered from COVID-19. The sample was peripheral blood. The V call is TRBV6-6, the J call TRBJ2-7, with TRBD2 matching over 16 bases. CDR3 sequence (DNA): TGTGCCAGCAGCAACTCTGGGACTAGCGGGAGGGCCGGGGCCTACGAGCAGTACTTC. Amino acids: CASSNSGTSGRAGAYEQYF.